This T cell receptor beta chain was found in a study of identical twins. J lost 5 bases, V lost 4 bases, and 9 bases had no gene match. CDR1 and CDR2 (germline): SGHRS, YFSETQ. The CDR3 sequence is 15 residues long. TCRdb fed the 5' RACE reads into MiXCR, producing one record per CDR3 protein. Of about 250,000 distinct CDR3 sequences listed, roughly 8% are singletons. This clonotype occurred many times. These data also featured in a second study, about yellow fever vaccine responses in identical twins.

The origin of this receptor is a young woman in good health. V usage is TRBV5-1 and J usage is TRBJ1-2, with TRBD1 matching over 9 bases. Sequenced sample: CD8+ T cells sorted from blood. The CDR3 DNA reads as TGCGCCAGCAGCCACACAGGGACAGGGCTTTATGGCTACACCTTC. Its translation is CASSHTGTGLYGYTF.